Below are 8 T cell receptor beta chains sequenced from a single sample in a study of CD8 T cells in ankylosing spondylitis. No antigens are known for them. Study-wide findings and caveats: What appeared characteristic of ankylosing spondylitis blood was a TCR beta motif of eight highly homologous variants.

TCRdb used MiXCR to reprocess the 5' RACE reads, holding one entry per CDR3 protein. The sample lists 350,000 to 450,000 distinct CDR3 sequences; 25% to 30% were seen once. The sequenced sample was blood, either unsorted or a sorted T cell fraction (not recorded which). The receptor source for this set is a male donor with ankylosing spondylitis.

V usage is TRBV3-1 and J usage is TRBJ2-7; D gene ambiguous. The germline V gene encodes CDR1 LGHDT and CDR2 YNNKEL (reference sequence). This CDR3 has 14 residues. The CDR3 reads CASCQDRRTYEQYV. The CDR3 region has the DNA TGTGCCAGCTGCCAAGATCGAAGGACCTACGAGCAGTACGTC.

This clonotype was counted a few times. The CDR3 nucleotides read TGTGCCAGCAGCTTAGACCCTAGTGTTAGCACAGATACGCAGTATTTT. This translates into CASSLDPSVSTDTQYF. The chain uses TRBV7-2 and TRBJ2-3; no reliable D call. V was clipped by 1 base and J by 0 bases, with 11 bases between them. Germline V gene data show CDR1 as SGHTA and CDR2 as FQGNSA. The CDR3 consists of 16 residues.

The V and J genes are TRBV27 and TRBJ1-5; 7 nucleotides align to TRBD1. The CDR3 has 15 amino acids. Trimming took 3 bases from V and 5 from J; bases not matched to a gene: 7. Per the germline V gene, CDR1 is MNHEY and CDR2 is SMNVEV (reference sequence). CDR3 amino acids: CASSFGRGTHQPQHF. The CDR3 coding sequence is TGTGCCAGCAGTTTTGGCAGGGGGACCCATCAGCCCCAGCATTTT.

The table lists this clonotype with a few counts. This chain joins TRBV29-1 and TRBJ1-1; D call uncertain. Per germline, CDR1 SQVTM and CDR2 ANQGSEA. The germline V and J ends were trimmed by 8 bases and 4 bases, with 8 bases remaining between them. This CDR3 spans 10 amino acids. The CDR3 DNA is TGCAGCTCCCACGGCACTGAAGCTTTCTTT. Translation gives CSSHGTEAFF.

This clonotype occurred a few times. The chain carries TRBV4-2 and TRBJ2-1, with D maybe TRBD2 (7 bases). The CDR3 is 16 residues long. CDR1 and CDR2 (germline): LGHNA, YNFKEQ. V dropped 3 bases and J dropped 7 bases, with 19 bases sitting between them. CDR3 DNA: TGTGCCAGCAGCCAGGGGGGCGGGAGCAGTGCAAATGAGCAGTTCTTC. Residues: CASSQGGGSSANEQFF.

The chain joins TRBV7-2 to TRBJ1-2; D unclear. The CDR3 runs 10 residues. V was shortened by 3 bases and J by 7 bases, with 3 bases between the two germline ends. Germline CDR1 and CDR2: SGHTA and FQGNSA. CDR3 in DNA: TGTGCCAGCAGCTTGGGTGGCTACACCTTC. Translated: CASSLGGYTF. The full variable domain, in which reference TRBV7-2 and TRBJ1-2 provide the parts outside the CDR3, is GAGVSQSPSNKVTEKGKDVELRCDPISGHTALYWYRQSLGQGLEFLIYFQGNSAPDKSGLPSDRFSAERTGGSVSTLTIQRTQQEDSAVYLCASSLGGYTFGSGTRLTVV.

The chain is built from TRBV7-9 and TRBJ1-5; D possibly corresponds to TRBD1 (6 bases). CDR1 is SEHNR, CDR2 FQNEAQ, per germline (reference sequence). The germline V and J ends were trimmed by 6 bases and 4 bases, with 10 bases remaining between them. This CDR3 contains 13 residues. CDR3 in amino acids: CASSHTGNQPQHF. Here the CDR3 DNA reads TGTGCCAGCAGTCATACAGGGAATCAGCCCCAGCATTTT.

Notes on this clonotype: Sequence at one end of the junction differs from germline and may be a read error. This sequence joins TRBV7-2 and TRBJ2-1; TRBD1 is a possible D gene (6 bases). The V gene's germline CDR1 is SGHTA and CDR2 FQGNSA. This CDR3 comprises 14 residues. CDR3 DNA: TGTGCCAGCAGCTTAGGGACAGCCTACAGTGAGCAGTTCTTC. This sequence encodes CASSLGTAYSEQFF. The entire variable domain, with the rest obtained from reference TRBV7-2 and TRBJ2-1, is as follows: GAGVSQSPSNKVTEKGKDVELRCDPISGHTALYWYRQSLGQGLEFLIYFQGNSAPDKSGLPSDRFSAERTGGSVSTLTIQRTQQEDSAVYLCASSLGTAYSEQFFGPGTRLTVL.